These 8 T cell receptor beta chains were sequenced from one sample in a study of cytomegalovirus exposure and HLA in healthy donors. The PCR made use of 60 Vbeta and 13 Jbeta primers. Repertoires were generated with immunoSEQ multiplex PCR, while TCRdb's copy carries only in-frame clones and drops some. The data show under 200,000 clones, roughly 80% seen once. Sequencing used PBMCs. The receptors here all came from a man over 45 in good health and CMV-seronegative.

The CDR3 nucleotides read TGCAGCGTGGAGGGGAGTATAGGTCAGCCCCAGCATTTT. Translating gives CSVEGSIGQPQHF. The chain is built from TRBV29-1 and TRBJ1-5; D may be TRBD1 (5 bases). In germline, CDR1 is SQVTM, CDR2 ANQGSEA. The CDR3 extends over 13 amino acids. Trimming took off 6 bases at V and 6 bases at J, with 15 bases between the two ends.

V usage is TRBV6-5 and J usage is TRBJ2-1; TRBD2 agrees at 11 bases. The CDR3 loop spans 15 amino acids. V lost 5 bases to trimming and J lost 7 bases; unmatched junction nucleotides: 7. Germline values: CDR1 MNHEY, CDR2 SVGAGI. In nucleotides, the CDR3 is TGTGCCAGCAGTACTATAGCGGGGGGGAAAAATGAGCAGTTCTTC. It encodes CASSTIAGGKNEQFF.

The V call is TRBV6-5, the J call TRBJ1-3; tentatively, D is TRBD1 (5 bases). Germline CDR1 and CDR2: MNHEY and SVGAGI. The V end was cut by 2 bases, the J end by 4 bases, with 15 bases between. This CDR3 contains 16 residues. CDR3 in DNA: TGTGCCAGCAGTTACACCCGGTCGGCAGGGGGAAACACCATATATTTT. Residues: CASSYTRSAGGNTIYF.

V usage is TRBV19 and J usage is TRBJ1-5, with 8 bases matching TRBD1. Germline trimming cut 6 bases from V and 3 bases from J; bases unmatched to any gene: 7. Germline CDR1 reads LNHDA; CDR2 reads SQIVND (reference sequence). The CDR3 extends over 15 amino acids. The CDR3 is CASRMGQEVNQPQHF. The DNA of the CDR3 is TGTGCCAGTAGGATGGGACAGGAAGTCAATCAGCCCCAGCATTTT.

The genes are TRBV27 and TRBJ1-5; TRBD1 might be the D (6 bases). The germline CDR1 and CDR2 sequences are MNHEY and SMNVEV (reference sequence). V was pared by 4 bases and J by 11 bases, with 9 bases between. The length of the CDR3 is 11 residues. CDR3 region: CASSSGQTQHF. In nucleotides, the CDR3 is TGTGCCAGCAGTTCCGGACAGACCCAGCATTTT.

The rearrangement links TRBV5-6 to TRBJ2-7; 10 bases are a match to TRBD2. CDR3 length: 16 residues. V gave up 5 bases and J gave up 3 bases; unmatched junction bases: 11. Germline loops: CDR1 SGHDT, CDR2 YYEEEE. CDR3 nucleotide sequence: TGTGCCAGCAGTTCGAACCCCAAGCGGGGGGGCTACGAGCAGTACTTC. This gives the protein CASSSNPKRGGYEQYF. Complete variable domain (other parts from reference TRBV5-6 and TRBJ2-7): DAGVTQSPTHLIKTRGQQVTLRCSPKSGHDTVSWYQQALGQGPQFIFQYYEEEERQRGNFPDRFSGHQFPNYSSELNVNALLLGDSALYLCASSSNPKRGGYEQYFGPGTRLTVT.

The chain combines TRBV29-1 with TRBJ1-2; 8 bases fit TRBD1. The germline CDR1 and CDR2 sequences are SQVTM and ANQGSEA. This CDR3 contains 11 residues. V lost 7 bases, J lost 7 bases, and 5 bases stayed unmatched. The CDR3 DNA reads as TGCAGCGGAATGGGACAGGCTGGCTACACCTTC. Translated: CSGMGQAGYTF.

This clone was counted a single time. The chain employs TRBV6-5 and TRBJ2-2; D remains unclear. The V gene's germline CDR1 is MNHEY and CDR2 SVGAGI. Trimming shortened V by 6 bases and J by 5 bases, and 7 bases separated the two germline ends. This CDR3 comprises 12 residues. The CDR3 nucleotides are TGTGCCAGCAGGCGGCTGACCGGGGAGCTGTTTTTT. This codes for CASRRLTGELFF.